This note documents a single T cell receptor (beta chain) sequence. Its specific antigen is unknown. No base qualities exist here, and no much larger clone lies one base off it. This sample was included in a study of T cells after yellow fever vaccination (dated by TCRdb to between 2018 and 2020). With regard to the full study: Libraries from fractions with low cell numbers were prepared with the SMART-Seq v4 Ultra Low Input RNA kit. To follow T-cell clones before and after primary and booster YFV17D yellow fever vaccination, bulk TCR alpha and beta repertoires were sequenced over time. Two healthy male donors, one aged 18 to 29 and one aged 30 to 40 years, made up the cohort. Bulk PBMC replicates and cell subsets were isolated from blood drawn at multiple timepoints before and after both primary and secondary immunization.

TCR cDNA was synthesized by 5'RACE template switching, which introduced a universal primer site and unique molecular identifiers. Priming of cDNA synthesis was performed from both the TCR alpha and TCR beta constant segments. Two PCR steps were used to amplify libraries, with sample barcodes and sequencing adapters being added in the second step. Libraries were sequenced on Illumina HiSeq 2500 (2x100 bp) or NovaSeq (2x150 bp). The authors' pipeline ran thus. MIGEC was used to demultiplex reads and collapse the reads into UMI consensus sequences, and MiXCR was used for V(D)J alignment. Vaccine-responding clonotypes were identified with edgeR using replicate PBMC samples, with FDR below 0.01 and a log2 fold change above 5 up to day 15 being required. CD4 or CD8 identity was assigned to each bulk clonotype according to whether the clonotype was present at higher abundance in the sequenced CD4 repertoire or the sequenced CD8 repertoire. TCRdb took the public reads, trimmed them with fastp at Q25, ran MiXCR for clone calling and kept in-frame beta chains. Records with the same CDR3 protein are collapsed into one entry carrying the most frequent genes and DNA. Clone size and V and J calls follow TCRdb, not the original study. A total of 550,000 to 750,000 distinct CDR3 sequences appear in this sample, approximately 13% of them only once. Over 13% of the sample comes from the top ten.

From the germline V gene, CDR1 is SGHVS and CDR2 is FNYEAQ. At the junction V is shortened by 0 bases and J by 7 bases, with 16 bases in between. The CDR3 has 16 amino acids, counting the end cysteine and phenylalanine. Here the CDR3 DNA is all that survives: 48 bases in frame from base 1. What the authors observed across the whole study: Because only a couple of donors were included in the study, the extent to which the findings can be generalized is limited. A small share of clonotypes was detected in both CD4 and CD8 compartments, with the overlap likely arising from convergent recombination. Computational filtering was required because FACS-sorted repertoires could contain abundant contaminating clonotypes from the bulk population. The secondary T-cell response was weaker than the primary response but faster, peaking on day 5 instead of day 15. Most clones expanded after primary vaccination were re-detected after the booster (around 96% of CD4 and more than 70% of CD8), suggesting broad memory maintenance.

Read against the paper, the sample's treatment or condition label means: live attenuated yellow fever vaccine strain. At each blood-draw timepoint, two biological replicates of bulk PBMCs were collected. A standard Ficoll-Paque protocol was used to isolate PBMCs from peripheral blood. TriZol was used to extract RNA from bulk PBMCs, CD4 and CD8 fractions, and dextramer-positive and dextramer-negative fractions. The V gene is TRBV7-6 and the J gene is TRBJ2-1; TRBD1 might be the D gene, on 7 matching bases. This receptor was identified in a man aged 25-40 years who received the YFV17D yellow fever vaccine. The sample consisted of PBMCs, taken on the day of the yellow fever booster vaccination. The CDR3 has the sequence CASSLALASGGNEQFF. Here is the DNA: TGTGCCAGCAGCTTAGCCTTGGCCTCAGGGGGGAATGAGCAGTTCTTC.